The following is a T cell receptor beta chain sequence with its context. Its antigen is undetermined. This entry comes from a study of cytomegalovirus exposure and HLA in healthy donors. The study's findings and limits: Several of the most significant clusters were apparently associated with common viral pathogens in a later analysis. The majority of TCR sequences were rare, yet some public TCRs appeared in many donors. Within an earlier analysis, most TCR beta V segments proved productive either about 87% or about 30% of the time.

PCR was performed using 60 Vbeta and 13 Jbeta primers. Profiling relied on immunoSEQ multiplex PCR, and the TCRdb table lists in-frame clones only, not all of them. The profile shows 150,000 to 250,000 clones, roughly 85% of them singletons. Losses at the gene ends were 0 bases for V and 8 bases for J; bases not matched to a gene: 1. CDR1 is MNHNY, CDR2 SVGAGI, per germline (reference sequence). The CDR3 extends over 13 amino acids. The TCR sequence derives from a woman aged 25 to 45 in good health and CMV-seropositive. This chain uses TRBV6-6 with TRBJ1-1, with TRBD1 identical over 9 bases. The sequencing sample was made of PBMCs. The DNA of the CDR3 is TGTGCCAGCAGTTACTCCGACAGGGGGGAAGCTTTCTTT. Protein product: CASSYSDRGEAFF.